A selection of T cell receptor beta chains follows, all from one sample in a study of T cell responses to AZD1222 COVID-19 vaccine. Repertoires were generated with immunoSEQ multiplex PCR, while TCRdb's copy carries only in-frame clones and drops some. The sample has about 100,000 clones, approximately 89% seen once. Specimen: peripheral blood, collected on day 0 of AZD1222 vaccination. Receptors were obtained from an adult in good health. The CDR3 runs from the conserved cysteine through the conserved F or W. Each record gives: J gene, D gene, clone size, V gene, CDR3 DNA, CDR3 protein. D genes are given only for firm matches. Clone size is not always given. Where it is, it says once, few, many or a class for expanded clones.

J: TRBJ2-7
D: NA
size: NA
V: TRBV7-2
DNA: TGTGCCAGCAGCTTCGCCAGGTCTTCCTACGAGCAGTACTTC
CDR3: CASSFARSSYEQYF

J: TRBJ1-6
D: NA
size: NA
V: TRBV6-5
DNA: TGTGCCAGCCGGACATTGACGGTGAATTCACCCCTCCACTTT
CDR3: CASRTLTVNSPLHF

J: TRBJ2-1
D: NA
size: NA
V: TRBV19
DNA: TGTGCCAGCATGTTTCGGGGTGAGCAGTTCTTC
CDR3: CASMFRGEQFF

J: TRBJ2-3
D: TRBD2
size: NA
V: TRBV9
DNA: TGTGCCAGCAGCGGCGGGGGTCCAGATACGCAGTATTTT
CDR3: CASSGGGPDTQYF

J: TRBJ2-2
D: NA
size: NA
V: TRBV30
DNA: TGTGCCTGGAGTAGGGGGGGCACGAACACCGGGGAGCTGTTTTTT
CDR3: CAWSRGGTNTGELFF

J: TRBJ1-1
D: NA
size: few
V: TRBV10-2
DNA: TGCGCCAGCATGGCCGGGGGCACTGAAGCTTTCTTT
CDR3: CASMAGGTEAFF

J: TRBJ2-2
D: NA
size: NA
V: TRBV6-5
DNA: TGTGCCAGCAGTTTGTGGGGCCGGAACACCGGGGAGCTGTTTTTT
CDR3: CASSLWGRNTGELFF

J: TRBJ1-5
D: NA
size: NA
V: TRBV30
DNA: TGTGCCTGGAGCGGACAGTATAGCAATCAGCCCCAGCATTTT
CDR3: CAWSGQYSNQPQHF

J: TRBJ1-2
D: TRBD1
size: NA
V: TRBV10-3
DNA: TGTGCCAACGCCCCGCGCCAGTCCCGGGACAGCTATGGCTACACCTTC
CDR3: CANAPRQSRDSYGYTF

J: TRBJ1-6
D: TRBD1
size: NA
V: TRBV7-2
DNA: TGTGCCAGCCGGGACAGGGGGTATTCACCCCTCCACTTT
CDR3: CASRDRGYSPLHF

J: TRBJ1-2
D: TRBD1
size: NA
V: TRBV6-6
DNA: TGTGCCAGCATTCTGCTACAGGGGGCGGATGGCTACACCTTC
CDR3: CASILLQGADGYTF

J: TRBJ2-7
D: TRBD2
size: NA
V: TRBV2
DNA: TGTGCCAGCTCCTCGGGGGGGGATGTGGACGAGCAGTACTTC
CDR3: CASSSGGDVDEQYF

J: TRBJ2-2
D: NA
size: once
V: TRBV27
DNA: TGTGCCAGCAGTCCTCCGGGTCCTGGAAACACCGGGGAGCTGTTTTTT
CDR3: CASSPPGPGNTGELFF

J: TRBJ2-7
D: TRBD1
size: NA
V: TRBV3-1/TRBV3-2
DNA: TGTGCCAGCAGCCCCAGTTTGCGGACAGGGATCAACGAGCAGTACTTC
CDR3: CASSPSLRTGINEQYF

J: TRBJ1-5
D: TRBD1
size: NA
V: TRBV19
DNA: TGTGCCAGTAGCCGCGGACAGGGACTAAGGCAGCCCCAGCATTTT
CDR3: CASSRGQGLRQPQHF

J: TRBJ1-1
D: NA
size: NA
V: TRBV7-9
DNA: TGTGCCAGCAGCTTAAGTATGAACACTGAAGCTTTCTTT
CDR3: CASSLSMNTEAFF

J: TRBJ2-7
D: TRBD1
size: once
V: TRBV12-3/TRBV12-4
DNA: TGTGCCCCCAGGGACAGGGGGTTCTACGAGCAGTACTTC
CDR3: CAPRDRGFYEQYF

J: TRBJ2-2
D: TRBD2
size: NA
V: TRBV7-9
DNA: TGTGCCAGCAGCTTCCCTACTCCTAGCGGGGGGGCGAACACCGGGGAGCTGTTTTTT
CDR3: CASSFPTPSGGANTGELFF

J: TRBJ2-7
D: NA
size: NA
V: TRBV7-8
DNA: TGTGCCAGCAGCCGAGGGACCACCGCGAGCTCCTACGAGCAGTACTTC
CDR3: CASSRGTTASSYEQYF

J: TRBJ2-7
D: NA
size: NA
V: TRBV3-1/TRBV3-2
DNA: TGTGCCAGCAGCCAAGGCTACCAGTTCGGGGGCTCCTACGAGCAGTACTTC
CDR3: CASSQGYQFGGSYEQYF

J: TRBJ2-6
D: NA
size: NA
V: TRBV19
DNA: TGTGCCAGTCTCGAGGGGGGAACTATGAACTCTGGGGCCAACGTCCTGACTTTC
CDR3: CASLEGGTMNSGANVLTF

J: TRBJ2-3
D: NA
size: NA
V: TRBV25-1
DNA: TGTGCCAGCAGTGGAGCAGATACGCAGTATTTT
CDR3: CASSGADTQYF

J: TRBJ1-4
D: NA
size: NA
V: TRBV11-1
DNA: TGTGCCAGCAGCTCGGCAACTAATGAAAAACTGTTTTTT
CDR3: CASSSATNEKLFF

J: TRBJ2-4
D: NA
size: NA
V: TRBV5-6
DNA: TGTGCCAGCAGCTTGCCAGGGCTAGCCAAAAACATTCAGTACTTC
CDR3: CASSLPGLAKNIQYF

J: TRBJ2-2
D: NA
size: NA
V: TRBV5-4
DNA: TGTGCCAGCAGCTTTACAGGGTTCGGGGAGCTGTTTTTT
CDR3: CASSFTGFGELFF

J: TRBJ1-4
D: NA
size: NA
V: TRBV12-5
DNA: TGTGCTAGTGGCCAAGGACAGTTGGCTACTAATGAAAAACTGTTTTTT
CDR3: CASGQGQLATNEKLFF

J: TRBJ2-7
D: TRBD1
size: NA
V: TRBV7-9
DNA: TGTGCCAGCAGCTTATGGGACAGAAATGAGCAGTACTTC
CDR3: CASSLWDRNEQYF

J: TRBJ2-5
D: NA
size: NA
V: TRBV9
DNA: TGTGCCAGCAGCCTCGAAGAGACCCAGTACTTC
CDR3: CASSLEETQYF

J: TRBJ1-5
D: NA
size: NA
V: TRBV29-1
DNA: TGCAGCGTGACCACAGGACTCAATCAGCCCCAGCATTTT
CDR3: CSVTTGLNQPQHF

J: TRBJ2-7
D: NA
size: once
V: TRBV5-1
DNA: TGCGCCAGCAGCTTAAACAGCCTGTCCTCCTACGAGCAGTACTTC
CDR3: CASSLNSLSSYEQYF

J: TRBJ2-2
D: NA
size: NA
V: TRBV10-3
DNA: TGTGCCATCACTCCGGGACACCGTGGTAACACCGGGGAGCTGTTTTTT
CDR3: CAITPGHRGNTGELFF

J: TRBJ2-5
D: NA
size: NA
V: TRBV5-1
DNA: TGCGCCAGCAGCGTGTCTGGGGAGACCCAGTACTTC
CDR3: CASSVSGETQYF

J: TRBJ1-1
D: NA
size: NA
V: TRBV3-1/TRBV3-2
DNA: TGTGCCAGCAGTTCATTTGGGGACACTGAAGCTTTCTTT
CDR3: CASSSFGDTEAFF

J: TRBJ2-7
D: NA
size: NA
V: TRBV27
DNA: TGTGCCAGCAAAAGGGGGGCCATGGGGACTCACGAGCAGTACTTC
CDR3: CASKRGAMGTHEQYF

J: TRBJ2-1
D: TRBD1
size: NA
V: TRBV5-4
DNA: TGTGCCAGCAGCTTCAGGGGGACCAATGAGCAGTTCTTC
CDR3: CASSFRGTNEQFF

J: TRBJ2-7
D: NA
size: once
V: TRBV11-3
DNA: TGTGCCAGCAGCTCGGACAGTGATTACGAGCAGTACTTC
CDR3: CASSSDSDYEQYF

J: TRBJ2-2
D: TRBD1
size: NA
V: TRBV6-5
DNA: TGTGCCAGCAGTTGGGACAGGAACACCGGGGAGCTGTTTTTT
CDR3: CASSWDRNTGELFF

J: TRBJ1-1
D: NA
size: NA
V: TRBV3-1/TRBV3-2
DNA: TGTGCCAGCAGCCAACTGGTGAAAACTGAAGCTTTCTTT
CDR3: CASSQLVKTEAFF

J: TRBJ2-5
D: NA
size: NA
V: TRBV18
DNA: TGTGCCAGCTCAGGGTCAGGGATCCAAGAGACCCAGTACTTC
CDR3: CASSGSGIQETQYF

J: TRBJ2-5
D: NA
size: NA
V: TRBV4-1
DNA: TGCGCCAGCAGCCAGTGGACGGTGGCAGAGACCCAGTACTTC
CDR3: CASSQWTVAETQYF